This is a list of T cell receptor beta chains from one sample in a study of blood T cells in healthy people across ages. TCRdb reprocessed the 5' RACE reads with MiXCR, giving one entry per CDR3 protein. The sample shows 780,000 or so distinct CDR3 sequences, more than 55% of them seen only once. Sequenced sample: blood. The receptors originated from a man aged 40-50 years in good health. CDR3s include the opening cysteine and the closing phenylalanine or tryptophan. Each record gives: V gene, D gene, clone size, J gene, CDR3 DNA, CDR3 protein. The D gene is left open where the match is weak. Not every row has a clone size; where given, it reads once, few, many or a size class.

TRBV20-1	.	few	TRBJ2-5	TGCAGTGCTACCGGGGATTCTGGGAGCGTACGTAGGGAGACCCAGTACTTC	CSATGDSGSVRRETQYF
TRBV5-6	TRBD1	.	TRBJ2-6	TGTGCCAGCAGCCCGGACAGGGGGCGAAACTACGTCCTGACTTTC	CASSPDRGRNYVLTF
TRBV20-1	TRBD2	once	TRBJ2-7	TGCAGTGCTACTAGCGGGAGGGCAAACTTCTACGAGCAGTACTTC	CSATSGRANFYEQYF
TRBV24-1	TRBD1	.	TRBJ2-7	TGTGCCACCAGTGATGGACAGGGTTACGACTACGAGCAGTACTTC	CATSDGQGYDYEQYF
TRBV7-9	.	few	TRBJ2-7	TGTGCCAGCAGCTTAGTCACCAGGGAATCCTCCTACGAGCAGTACTTC	CASSLVTRESSYEQYF
TRBV30	.	once	TRBJ2-5	TGTGCCTGGAGGGGGGGGCAAGGGGAGACCCAGTACTTC	CAWRGGQGETQYF
TRBV7-2	TRBD1	.	TRBJ2-1	TGTGCCAGCAGCTTATCCGGGACAGGGCCCTCCCGCTCCTACAATGAGCAGTTCTTC	CASSLSGTGPSRSYNEQFF
TRBV28	.	.	TRBJ2-1	TGTGCCAGCAGTTTAATTCCGGGCGGGCAGTTCTTC	CASSLIPGGQFF
TRBV7-9	.	.	TRBJ2-5	TGTGCCAGCAGTCCCACAGAAGAGACCCAGTACTTC	CASSPTEETQYF
TRBV7-2	.	few	TRBJ2-7	TGTGCCAGCAGCCCAAGGACAGTATACGAGCAGTACTTC	CASSPRTVYEQYF
TRBV4-3	.	.	TRBJ2-5	TGCGCCAGCAGCCAAGATCAAGGGAGGCAGGGCCAAGAGACCCAGTACTTC	CASSQDQGRQGQETQYF
TRBV12-3/TRBV12-4	.	.	TRBJ2-5	TGTGCCAGCAGTTTAGGATGGGGCAGGGAGGAGGAGACCCAGTACTTC	CASSLGWGREEETQYF
TRBV29-1	.	.	TRBJ2-1	TGCAGCGTTGCCTTACCTCGGGGGTACAATGAGCAGTTCTTC	CSVALPRGYNEQFF
TRBV5-1	.	.	TRBJ2-1	TGCGCCAGCAGCGTGGGCCACAATGAGCAGTTCTTC	CASSVGHNEQFF
TRBV6-1	TRBD1	.	TRBJ1-2	TGTGCCAGCAGTGAAGATTGGACAGGGGGTGGGACCTATGGCTACACCTTC	CASSEDWTGGGTYGYTF
TRBV29-1	.	few	TRBJ2-5	TGCAGCGTTCTCAAATTATGGGGGGAGACCCAGTACTTC	CSVLKLWGETQYF
TRBV6-5	.	once	TRBJ2-1	TGTGCCACCACCTCCGAGACCCAGTTCTTC	CATTSETQFF
TRBV25-1	.	.	TRBJ1-1	TGTGCCAGCACCGGGGAGGGTGTTGGCACTGAAGCTTTCTTT	CASTGEGVGTEAFF
TRBV29-1	TRBD2	.	TRBJ2-5	TGCAGCGTTCCGGGACTAGCGGGGAACCAAGAGACCCAGTACTTC	CSVPGLAGNQETQYF
TRBV20-1	.	.	TRBJ2-1	TGCAGTGCTACGGACAGAAACAATGAGCAGTTCTTC	CSATDRNNEQFF
TRBV6-5	TRBD2	.	TRBJ2-1	TGTGCCAGCAGGCCCCTAGCGGATAGGTACAATGAGCAGTTCTTC	CASRPLADRYNEQFF
TRBV15	.	.	TRBJ2-7	TGTGCCACCAGCAGAGAGGCAGGGTACGAGCAGTACTTC	CATSREAGYEQYF
TRBV5-1	.	.	TRBJ1-4	TGCGCCAGCCAGTCAACCTCGGGACCTAATGAAAAACTGTTTTTT	CASQSTSGPNEKLFF
TRBV4-1	.	.	TRBJ1-1	TGCGCCAGCAGCCAAGATAGGTGGGCTAAGGGTGGTACTGAAGCTTTCTTT	CASSQDRWAKGGTEAFF
TRBV15	.	.	TRBJ1-2	TGTGCCACCAGCAGAGATCACGGAGCTCACTCTAACTATGGCTACACCTTC	CATSRDHGAHSNYGYTF
TRBV2	TRBD1	.	TRBJ2-5	TGTGCCAGCAGTAGCTGGGGACAGGGGGCGTTAGAAGAGACCCAGTACTTC	CASSSWGQGALEETQYF
TRBV28	TRBD2	.	TRBJ2-1	TGTGCCAGCAGTTTAGGGGCTAGCGGGAGTGTCGATGAGCAGTTCTTC	CASSLGASGSVDEQFF
TRBV3-1	.	few	TRBJ1-1	TGTGCCAGCAGCCAAGGGCCTGTGAACACTGAAGCTTTCTTT	CASSQGPVNTEAFF
TRBV12-3/TRBV12-4	.	once	TRBJ2-4	TGTGCCAGCAGCCAATCGGCAGGGAAAAACATTCAGTACTTC	CASSQSAGKNIQYF
TRBV6-6	TRBD1	.	TRBJ1-5	TGTGCCAGCAGCAGGGGAGACAGGGCCCAGCCCCAGCATTTT	CASSRGDRAQPQHF
TRBV29-1	.	.	TRBJ1-1	TGCAGCGTTGTTGAGGAGTGGGCTTTCTTT	CSVVEEWAFF
TRBV2	.	few	TRBJ2-3	TGTGCCAGCATCCCCATTTTGGGGGCGGATACGCAGTATTTT	CASIPILGADTQYF
TRBV3-1	.	.	TRBJ1-5	TGTGCCGGCAGCCAAGACATGACTGACTCAGGTCAGCCCCAGCATTTT	CAGSQDMTDSGQPQHF
TRBV11-2	.	.	TRBJ2-5	TGTGCCAGCACCCCTATAAGGGGGAGCGGGGAGACCCAGTACTTC	CASTPIRGSGETQYF
TRBV7-2	TRBD2	.	TRBJ2-5	TGTACCAGCAGCTTATGGGGGACTACCATCCAAGAGACCCAGTACTTC	CTSSLWGTTIQETQYF
TRBV15	.	.	TRBJ2-5	TGTGCCACCACTATGGAAGAGACCCAGTACTTC	CATTMEETQYF
TRBV7-8	TRBD2	.	TRBJ2-1	TGTGCCAGCAGCTTAAGTTTACTAGCGGAGCTTTACAATGAGCAGTTCTTC	CASSLSLLAELYNEQFF
TRBV7-6	.	.	TRBJ2-5	TGTGCCAGCAGACGGAGAAGCGGCTACCAAGAGACCCAGTACTTC	CASRRRSGYQETQYF
TRBV7-2	.	.	TRBJ2-5	TGTGTCAGCAGCCCGGTTGGACACCCGCAAGAGACCCAGTACTTC	CVSSPVGHPQETQYF
TRBV4-3	TRBD2	.	TRBJ2-1	TGCGCCAGCAGCCAAGATGAGGCGGGACTATACAATGAGCAGTTCTTC	CASSQDEAGLYNEQFF
TRBV21-1	.	.	TRBJ2-7	TGTGCCAGCAGCACCCGGGGGACAGAGATCTTAACCTACGAGCAGTACTTC	CASSTRGTEILTYEQYF
TRBV4-2	.	.	TRBJ2-4	TGTGCCAGCAGCCAAGGTACAGTTTTGGGAAACATTCAGTACTTC	CASSQGTVLGNIQYF
TRBV4-3	.	.	TRBJ2-7	TGCGCCAGCAGCATCCGCCAGGGCGGCTCCTACGAGCAGTACTTC	CASSIRQGGSYEQYF
TRBV9	.	.	TRBJ1-1	TGTGCCAGCAGCGCCGGATTAGTTGAAGCTTTCTTT	CASSAGLVEAFF
TRBV12-3/TRBV12-4	TRBD2	.	TRBJ2-3	TGTGCCAGCAGCTTGAGCGGCCGGGAGGGCACAGATACGCAGTATTTT	CASSLSGREGTDTQYF
TRBV12-3/TRBV12-4	.	.	TRBJ1-1	TGTGCCAGCAGCTTCGGAATGGGGCCCACTGAAGCTTTCTTT	CASSFGMGPTEAFF
TRBV29-1	.	.	TRBJ1-2	TGCAGCGTTGAAGTAGGGACATGGACGGCTAACTATGGCTACACCTTC	CSVEVGTWTANYGYTF
TRBV3-1	TRBD1	.	TRBJ1-1	TGTGCCAGCAAAAAGCCGGGGACAGGGGGTGAAGCTTTCTTT	CASKKPGTGGEAFF
TRBV20-1	.	once	TRBJ1-1	TGCAGTCGGGTTGGCGGAGGAAACACTGAAGCTTTCTTT	CSRVGGGNTEAFF
TRBV27	.	many	TRBJ2-7	TGTGCCAGCAGTTTTGGACTTGTGGGGGAGCAGTACTTC	CASSFGLVGEQYF
TRBV29-1	.	.	TRBJ2-3	TGCAGCGTTGAGGAGAGTAAGGGGGCAGATACGCAGTATTTT	CSVEESKGADTQYF
TRBV6-1	.	.	TRBJ2-3	TGTGCCAGCAGTGACCCCTTAGGCAACAGGGCTAGCACAGATACGCAGTATTTT	CASSDPLGNRASTDTQYF
TRBV20-1	.	few	TRBJ2-3	TGCAGTGCTAGTTGGGGCGGAGGGAGGAGCACAGATACGCAGTATTTT	CSASWGGGRSTDTQYF